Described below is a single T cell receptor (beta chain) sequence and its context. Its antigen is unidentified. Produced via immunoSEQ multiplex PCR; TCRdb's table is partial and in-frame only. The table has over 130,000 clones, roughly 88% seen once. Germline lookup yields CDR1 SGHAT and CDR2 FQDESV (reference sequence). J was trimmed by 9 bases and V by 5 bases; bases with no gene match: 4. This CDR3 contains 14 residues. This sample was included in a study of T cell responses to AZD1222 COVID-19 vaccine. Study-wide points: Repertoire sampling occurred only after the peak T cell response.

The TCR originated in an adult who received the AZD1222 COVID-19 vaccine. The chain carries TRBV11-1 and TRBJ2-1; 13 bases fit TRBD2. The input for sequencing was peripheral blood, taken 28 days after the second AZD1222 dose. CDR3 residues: CASSPGLAGREQFF. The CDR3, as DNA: TGTGCCAGCAGCCCGGGACTAGCGGGACGTGAGCAGTTCTTC.